These 6 T cell receptor beta chains came from one sample sequenced in a study of T cells in Graves' hyperthyroidism and ophthalmopathy. It was RNA transcripts that yielded the amplified TCR beta CDR3 regions. The TCR CDR3 first-round RT-PCR relied on the HTBI primer set. TCRdb analysed the multiplex PCR reads with MiXCR anew, one entry per CDR3 protein. In the table there are around 660,000 distinct CDR3 sequences, just under 45% of which are singletons. Sequenced: peripheral blood or thyroid tissue (not recorded which). The receptors originated from an adult man with Graves' disease, either hyperthyroidism or ophthalmopathy (not recorded which).

The chain combines TRBV15 with TRBJ2-5; D is perhaps TRBD2 (5 bases). Germline V gene lookup returns CDR1 LNHNV and CDR2 YYDKDF (reference sequence). The germline V and J ends were trimmed by 0 bases and 7 bases, with 9 bases remaining between them. The CDR3 length is 13 residues. The CDR3: CATSRDGGGTQYF. The CDR3 coding sequence is TGTGCCACCAGCAGAGATGGAGGAGGGACCCAGTACTTC.

This clonotype was seen a few times. This rearrangement joins TRBV19 to TRBJ2-2; D perhaps matches TRBD2 (6 bases). V dropped 7 bases and J dropped 1 base, with 10 bases sitting between them. Germline CDR1 is LNHDA and CDR2 is SQIVND (reference sequence). CDR3 length: 14 residues. The CDR3 sequence: CASTQGGNTGELFF. In DNA form, the CDR3 reads TGTGCCAGTACCCAGGGAGGGAACACCGGGGAGCTGTTTTTT. Together with reference TRBV19 and TRBJ2-2, the CDR3 gives the full variable domain: DGGITQSPKYLFRKEGQNVTLSCEQNLNHDAMYWYRQDPGQGLRLIYYSQIVNDFQKGDIAEGYSVSREKKESFPLTVTSAQKNPTAFYLCASTQGGNTGELFFGEGSRLTVL.

J is TRBJ1-3 and V is TRBV9; 7 nucleotides agree with TRBD1. CDR1 and CDR2 (germline): SGDLS, YYNGEE. After removal of 0 bases from V and 0 bases from J, the junction contained 3 bases not matched to a gene. The CDR3 is 16 residues long. The CDR3 nucleotides read TGTGCCAGCAGCGTAGATGCAGGGGGCTCTGGAAACACCATATATTTT. It is translated as CASSVDAGGSGNTIYF.

The J gene is TRBJ1-5, the V gene TRBV12-3 or TRBV12-4; D uncertain. V lost 0 bases to trimming and J lost 3 bases, with 15 bases between them. This CDR3 has 17 amino acids. In DNA form, the CDR3 reads TGTGCCAGCAGTTTAGCTTTGTCGGAAATCAACAATCAGCCCCAGCATTTT. Encoded protein: CASSLALSEINNQPQHF.

This clonotype was counted at least ten times. The chain carries TRBV6-6 and TRBJ2-7, with D maybe TRBD1 (6 bases). The CDR3 is 14 residues long. Deletions cut 5 bases from V and 7 bases from J, with 18 bases between. Looked up from germline, CDR1 is MNHNY and CDR2 is SVGAGI (reference sequence). CDR3 in DNA: TGTGCCAGCAGTCCGACATTACAGGGTCGAGAGCAGTACTTC. This codes for CASSPTLQGREQYF.

The chain combines TRBV6-6 with TRBJ2-5; D is unclear. This CDR3 is built from 13 residues. The germline V and J ends were trimmed by 0 bases and 5 bases, with 7 bases remaining between them. In germline, CDR1 is MNHNY, CDR2 SVGAGI (reference sequence). The CDR3 sequence is CASSYSFLETQYF. The CDR3 region has the DNA TGTGCCAGCAGTTACTCATTCCTGGAGACCCAGTACTTC.